These 30 T cell receptor beta chains originate from one sample sequenced in a study of blood T cell repertoires in COVID-19. The protocol was immunoSEQ multiplex PCR, while the TCRdb copy is restricted to in-frame clones and leaves out a portion. The sample yields about 210,000 clones, 80% seen once. The material sequenced was peripheral blood. These receptors all stem from a human donor in a cohort sampled during active COVID-19.

J is TRBJ2-2 and V is TRBV24-1; no firm D call. V lost 6 bases and J 2 bases, leaving 9 bases between the germline ends. CDR3 size: 14 residues. CDR1 is KGHDR and CDR2 is SFDVKD in the germline V gene. For the CDR3, the DNA is TGTGCCACCAGTACCGAGCACAACACCGGGGAGCTGTTTTTT. It translates to CATSTEHNTGELFF.

This rearrangement joins TRBV28 to TRBJ2-7; D gene uncertain. V gave up 0 bases and J gave up 7 bases, with 7 bases separating them. This CDR3 contains 12 residues. Germline-derived CDR1 and CDR2 are MDHEN and SYDVKM. This chain's CDR3 is CASSLWAREQYF. The CDR3 DNA sequence: TGTGCCAGCAGTTTATGGGCGAGGGAGCAGTACTTC. The full variable domain, completed using reference TRBV28 and TRBJ2-7, is DVKVTQSSRYLVKRTGEKVFLECVQDMDHENMFWYRQDPGLGLRLIYFSYDVKMKEKGDIPEGYSVSREKKERFSLILESASTNQTSMYLCASSLWAREQYFGPGTRLTVT.

This clone was picked up one time. The gene calls are TRBV6-5 and TRBJ1-4, with TRBD1 matching 7 bases. V lost 6 bases and J lost 3; bases outside the gene matches: 1. This CDR3 has 13 residues. The germline CDR1 and CDR2 sequences are MNHEY and SVGAGI. The chain's CDR3 is CASRTGPNEKLFF. The CDR3 region has the DNA TGTGCCAGCAGGACAGGGCCTAATGAAAAACTGTTTTTT.

V usage is TRBV10-3 and J usage is TRBJ2-7; D might be TRBD2 (5 bases). The V end lost 2 bases, the J end lost 3 bases, and 11 bases lay between the germline ends. Germline lookup yields CDR1 ENHRY and CDR2 SYGVKD. This CDR3 is built from 14 residues. The CDR3: CAISEAGNSYEQYF. DNA of the CDR3: TGTGCCATCAGTGAGGCCGGGAACAGCTACGAGCAGTACTTC.

This chain connects TRBV12-3 or TRBV12-4 to TRBJ1-4; D is possibly TRBD1 (5 bases). This CDR3 spans 12 amino acids. V shed 5 bases and J shed 6 bases, with 7 bases lying between them. In DNA, the CDR3 is TGTGCCAGCAGTCCGGGGGATGAAAAACTGTTTTTT. Its protein product is CASSPGDEKLFF.

This clone was counted once. The chain uses TRBV19 and TRBJ2-7; 8 nucleotides match TRBD2. V dropped 1 base and J dropped 3; count of bases not matched to a gene: 5. CDR1 is LNHDA, CDR2 SQIVND, per germline (reference sequence). The CDR3 totals 15 residues. This CDR3 is CASSIGLAGVYEQYF. The CDR3 DNA is TGTGCCAGTAGTATAGGGCTAGCGGGCGTCTACGAGCAGTACTTC.

Only a few counts were recorded for this clone. The V gene is TRBV7-9, the J gene TRBJ2-7; D uncertain. Germline-derived CDR1 and CDR2 are SEHNR and FQNEAQ (reference sequence). V lost 6 bases, J lost 3 bases, and 12 bases lay in between. The CDR3 has 13 residues. The CDR3 region is CASSREVSYEQYF. In DNA form, the CDR3 reads TGTGCCAGCAGTCGAGAGGTGAGCTACGAGCAGTACTTC.

This chain uses TRBV9 with TRBJ1-2; 12 positions match TRBD1. From germline, CDR1 is SGDLS and CDR2 YYNGEE. The CDR3 is 15 amino acids. The V and J ends lost 4 bases and 5 bases, in that order; junction bases with no gene match: 6. The DNA for the CDR3 is TGTGCCAGCAGCCCTCAGGGACAGGGGGCTTATGGCTACACCTTC. Translating gives CASSPQGQGAYGYTF.

The genes are TRBV19 and TRBJ1-2, with D possibly matching TRBD1 (5 bases). Trimming shortened V by 6 bases and J by 3 bases, and 11 bases separated the two germline ends. The CDR3 sequence is 13 residues long. Germline-derived CDR1 and CDR2 are LNHDA and SQIVND (reference sequence). This CDR3 reads CASSYTGDYGYTF. As DNA, the CDR3 is TGTGCCAGTAGCTACACAGGCGACTATGGCTACACCTTC.

The J gene is TRBJ1-2, the V gene TRBV7-3, with 10 nucleotides matching TRBD1. This CDR3 is built from 16 residues. CDR1 is SGHTA, CDR2 FQGTGA, per germline. The V gene end was trimmed by 4 bases and the J gene end by 6 bases; junction bases not matched to a gene: 11. This chain's CDR3 is CASSSGPTGTGDGYTF. DNA for the CDR3: TGTGCCAGCAGCTCTGGCCCTACCGGGACAGGGGATGGCTACACCTTC.

In this sample, this clone turned up a few times. The chain combines TRBV12-2 with TRBJ1-1; the DNA was not used to check the table's D call, TRBD1. TRBV12-2 counts as a pseudogene. The CDR3 is 17 residues long. This CDR3 reads CASRLAPSTDMNTEAFF. The CDR3 region has the DNA TGTGCAAGTCGCTTAGCACCATCGACAGACATGAACACTGAAGCTTTCTTT.

This clone occurred once. The chain couples TRBV9 to TRBJ1-2; 7 bases line up with TRBD1. Trimming removed 3 bases from V and 4 bases from J; junction bases left unmatched: 6. Germline V lookup: CDR1 SGDLS, CDR2 YYNGEE. CDR3 size: 14 residues. In nucleotides, the CDR3 is TGTGCCAGCAGCGGGACAGGACCCAGCTATGGCTACACCTTC. Amino acids: CASSGTGPSYGYTF. Drawing the rest from reference TRBV9 and TRBJ1-2, the complete variable domain is DSGVTQTPKHLITATGQRVTLRCSPRSGDLSVYWYQQSLDQGLQFLIQYYNGEERAKGNILERFSAQQFPDLHSELNLSSLELGDSALYFCASSGTGPSYGYTFGSGTRLTVV.

This chain links TRBV5-4 with TRBJ1-6, with a possible D match to TRBD1 (5 bases). The V end was cut by 2 bases, the J end by 8 bases, with 8 bases between. Germline values: CDR1 SGHNT, CDR2 YYREEE (reference sequence). There are 13 residues in the CDR3. CDR3 protein: CASSFGGDSPLHF. DNA of the CDR3: TGTGCCAGCAGCTTTGGGGGGGATTCACCCCTCCACTTT.

The CDR3 spells CAITLDRNTEAFF. The CDR3, as DNA: TGTGCCATCACTTTGGACAGAAACACTGAAGCTTTCTTT. This rearrangement joins TRBV10-3 to TRBJ1-1, with a weak D call TRBD1 (6 bases). This CDR3 has 13 residues. V was cut by 7 bases and J by 2 bases, with 11 bases left in between. CDR1 is ENHRY, CDR2 SYGVKD, per germline.

V and J are TRBV2 and TRBJ2-5; 9 bases are a match to TRBD1. There are 15 residues in the CDR3. Germline V gene sequence: CDR1 SNHLY, CDR2 FYNNEI. Trimming cost V 6 bases and J 4 bases; bases outside gene matches: 9. The CDR3 nucleotides are TGTGCCAGCAGGGATCCCGGGACAGGGTCAGAGACCCAGTACTTC. This gives the protein CASRDPGTGSETQYF.

J is TRBJ2-5 and V is TRBV7-2; a possible D gene is TRBD2 (6 bases). This CDR3 contains 12 residues. The germline gives CDR1 SGHTA, CDR2 FQGNSA. Trimming left V 5 bases short and J 7 bases short, with 11 bases between. CDR3 sequence (DNA): TGTGCCAGCAGCCGGGACTTGGGGACCCAGTACTTC. Translated, it gives CASSRDLGTQYF.

The chain is built from TRBV7-9 and TRBJ2-1; 7 bases are shared with TRBD1. CDR1 and CDR2 from the germline V gene are SEHNR and FQNEAQ (reference sequence). The J segment lost 5 bases and the V segment lost 0 bases, leaving 1 base of the junction unmatched. CDR3 size: 14 residues. This CDR3 is CASSLAGGHNEQFF. As DNA, the CDR3 is TGTGCCAGCAGCTTAGCAGGGGGCCACAATGAGCAGTTCTTC.

This chain joins TRBV28 and TRBJ2-2, with TRBD1 matching 7 bases. Germline trimming cut 10 bases from V and 6 bases from J; bases unmatched to any gene: 11. Germline V lookup: CDR1 MDHEN, CDR2 SYDVKM. The CDR3 is 14 amino acids. The CDR3 DNA reads TGTGCCACCGACAGGGAAAGCTTCTCCGGGGAGCTGTTTTTT. Translation gives CATDRESFSGELFF.

The chain links TRBV3-1 (or the pseudogene TRBV3-2) to TRBJ2-7; 7 bases are shared with TRBD1. The germline CDR1 and CDR2 sequences are LGHDT and YNNKEL (reference sequence). This CDR3 is built from 14 residues. J was trimmed by 3 bases and V by 1 base; bases with no gene match: 3. The CDR3 region is CASSQARDSYEQYF. The CDR3 DNA reads as TGTGCCAGCAGCCAAGCCCGGGACAGCTACGAGCAGTACTTC.

The rearrangement joins TRBV12-3 or TRBV12-4 to TRBJ2-3; D might be TRBD1 (6 bases). This CDR3 comprises 13 residues. With 6 bases removed from V and 4 bases from J, the gap between germline ends came to 11 bases. The CDR3 nucleotides are TGTGCCAGCAGCAATGGACAGCCAGATACGCAGTATTTT. It specifies CASSNGQPDTQYF.

CDR3: CASSAELGGWSGNTIYF. Written as DNA, the CDR3 is TGTGCCAGCAGCGCCGAGTTGGGGGGTTGGTCTGGAAACACCATATATTTT. The chain is built from TRBV9 and TRBJ1-3; D possibly corresponds to TRBD1 (5 bases). V was pared by 3 bases and J by 1 base, with 17 bases between. There are 17 residues in the CDR3. The germline V gene encodes CDR1 SGDLS and CDR2 YYNGEE. The full variable domain, rest sourced from reference TRBV9 and TRBJ1-3, is DSGVTQTPKHLITATGQRVTLRCSPRSGDLSVYWYQQSLDQGLQFLIQYYNGEERAKGNILERFSAQQFPDLHSELNLSSLELGDSALYFCASSAELGGWSGNTIYFGEGSWLTVV.

The CDR3 coding sequence is TGTGCCAGCAGCTTAGTCCCGGACAGGGGTGTCGGCTACACCTTC. Translation gives CASSLVPDRGVGYTF. The gene calls are TRBV11-2 and TRBJ1-2, with 9 bases aligning to TRBD1. V shed 1 base, J shed 8 bases, and the junction held 8 bases outside the gene matches. This CDR3 spans 15 amino acids. CDR1 SGHAT and CDR2 FQNNGV come from the germline V gene.

J is TRBJ1-2 and V is TRBV21-1. TRBV21-1 is marked as a pseudogene. The CDR3 sequence is 16 residues long. DNA for the CDR3: TGTGCCAGCAGCAACCAGGGACTCAATTTAAACTATGGCTACACCTTC. Translated, it gives CASSNQGLNLNYGYTF.

This chain's CDR3 is CASSYGTGGTYEQYF. CDR3 DNA: TGCGCCAGCAGCTATGGGACAGGCGGGACCTACGAGCAGTACTTC. The chain recombines TRBV5-1 with TRBJ2-7; 8 bases are a match to TRBD1. The ends lost 3 bases at V and 2 bases at J; junction bases unmatched: 7. The CDR3 runs 15 residues. Germline assignment: CDR1 SGHRS and CDR2 YFSETQ. Complete variable domain (other parts from reference TRBV5-1 and TRBJ2-7): KAGVTQTPRYLIKTRGQQVTLSCSPISGHRSVSWYQQTPGQGLQFLFEYFSETQRNKGNFPGRFSGRQFSNSRSEMNVSTLELGDSALYLCASSYGTGGTYEQYFGPGTRLTVT.

This sequence joins TRBV24-1 and TRBJ1-4; TRBD1 might be the D (5 bases). The germline CDR1 and CDR2 sequences are KGHDR and SFDVKD. Trimming shortened V by 3 bases and J by 7 bases, and 17 bases separated the two germline ends. This CDR3 comprises 16 residues. This CDR3 reads CATSDPGGSGGEKLFF. DNA for the CDR3: TGTGCCACCAGTGATCCCGGAGGCTCGGGGGGTGAAAAACTGTTTTTT.

The chain carries TRBV5-1 and TRBJ2-7, with D possibly being TRBD1 (6 bases). Trimming left V 2 bases short and J 5 bases short, with 17 bases between. The CDR3 covers 15 residues. CDR1 and CDR2 from the germline V gene are SGHRS and YFSETQ. As DNA, the CDR3 is TGCGCCAGCAGCTTCGCCAGAACAGGGTTGGACGAGCAGTACTTC. Protein sequence: CASSFARTGLDEQYF.

This clone was observed a handful of times. V and J are TRBV19 and TRBJ1-2; 7 nucleotides agree with TRBD1. CDR1 and CDR2 from the germline V gene are LNHDA and SQIVND (reference sequence). V lost 5 bases to trimming and J lost 2 bases; unmatched junction nucleotides: 8. The length of the CDR3 is 15 residues. The chain's CDR3 is CASSPADRLNYGYTF. In DNA, the CDR3 is TGTGCCAGTAGTCCCGCGGACAGGCTGAACTATGGCTACACCTTC.

The rearrangement links TRBV6-5 to TRBJ2-1, with 10 bases aligning to TRBD1. The CDR3 totals 13 residues. V lost 7 bases and J lost 7; bases outside the gene matches: 4. Per germline, CDR1 MNHEY and CDR2 SVGAGI. The CDR3 spells CASMWTGGNEQFF. For the CDR3, the DNA is TGTGCCAGCATGTGGACAGGGGGTAATGAGCAGTTCTTC.

This chain uses TRBV7-2 with TRBJ2-7; 8 nucleotides align to TRBD1. CDR1 is SGHTA and CDR2 is FQGNSA in the germline V gene. V dropped 5 bases and J dropped 3; count of bases not matched to a gene: 9. The CDR3 is made up of 15 amino acids. CDR3 nucleotides: TGTGCCAGCAGCGGACAGGGTGGAGGAGTCTACGAGCAGTACTTC. As protein: CASSGQGGGVYEQYF. The complete variable domain, with remaining parts taken from reference TRBV7-2 and TRBJ2-7, reads GAGVSQSPSNKVTEKGKDVELRCDPISGHTALYWYRQSLGQGLEFLIYFQGNSAPDKSGLPSDRFSAERTGGSVSTLTIQRTQQEDSAVYLCASSGQGGGVYEQYFGPGTRLTVT.

The gene calls are TRBV4-1 and TRBJ2-5, with D tentatively TRBD2 (5 bases). Germline loops: CDR1 MGHRA, CDR2 YSYEKL. CDR3 length: 16 amino acids. Between the trimmed V and J ends, which lost 0 bases and 5 bases, there was a span of 16 bases. The CDR3 DNA sequence: TGCGCCAGCAGCCAAGATGGGAGCTCTCGCGGGGAGACCCAGTACTTC. This gives the protein CASSQDGSSRGETQYF.